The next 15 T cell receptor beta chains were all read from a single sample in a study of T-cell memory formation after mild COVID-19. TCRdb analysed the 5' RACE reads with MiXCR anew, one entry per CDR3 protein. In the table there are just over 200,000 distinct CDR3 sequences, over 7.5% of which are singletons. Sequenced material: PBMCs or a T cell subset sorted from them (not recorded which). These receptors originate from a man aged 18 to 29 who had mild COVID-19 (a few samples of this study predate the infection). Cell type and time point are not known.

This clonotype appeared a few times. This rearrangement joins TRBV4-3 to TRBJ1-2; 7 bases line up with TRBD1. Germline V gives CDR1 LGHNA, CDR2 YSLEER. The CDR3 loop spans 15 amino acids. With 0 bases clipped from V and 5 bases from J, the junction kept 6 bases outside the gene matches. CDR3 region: CASSQDTTGQYGYTF. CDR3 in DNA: TGCGCCAGCAGCCAAGATACGACAGGGCAATATGGCTACACCTTC.

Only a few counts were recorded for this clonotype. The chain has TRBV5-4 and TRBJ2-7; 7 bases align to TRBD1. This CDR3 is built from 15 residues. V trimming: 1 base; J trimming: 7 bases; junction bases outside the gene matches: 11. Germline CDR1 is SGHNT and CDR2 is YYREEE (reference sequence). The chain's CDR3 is CASSLSRATGDEQYF. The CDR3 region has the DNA TGTGCCAGCAGCTTGTCTCGTGCCACAGGGGATGAGCAGTACTTC.

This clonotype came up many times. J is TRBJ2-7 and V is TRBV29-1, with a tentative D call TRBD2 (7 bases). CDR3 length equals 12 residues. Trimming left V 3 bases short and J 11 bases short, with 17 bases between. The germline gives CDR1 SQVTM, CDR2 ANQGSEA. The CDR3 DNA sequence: TGCAGCGTTGAGTCCGAGGGGGGGATGAAGTACTTC. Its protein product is CSVESEGGMKYF.

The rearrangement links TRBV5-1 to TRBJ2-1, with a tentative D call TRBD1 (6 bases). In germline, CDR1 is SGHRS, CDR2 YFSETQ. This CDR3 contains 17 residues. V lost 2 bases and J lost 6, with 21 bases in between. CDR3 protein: CASSLRAGQGLRNEQFF. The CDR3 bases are TGCGCCAGCAGCTTAAGGGCAGGCCAGGGGCTCCGCAATGAGCAGTTCTTC. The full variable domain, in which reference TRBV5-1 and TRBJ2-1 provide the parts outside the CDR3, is KAGVTQTPRYLIKTRGQQVTLSCSPISGHRSVSWYQQTPGQGLQFLFEYFSETQRNKGNFPGRFSGRQFSNSRSEMNVSTLELGDSALYLCASSLRAGQGLRNEQFFGPGTRLTVL.

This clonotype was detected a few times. The CDR3 sequence: CASSTGQGGETQYF. CDR3 DNA sequence: TGCGCCAGCAGCACGGGACAGGGGGGAGAGACCCAGTACTTC. The genes are TRBV5-1 and TRBJ2-5; 11 bases line up with TRBD1. The ends lost 4 bases at V and 4 bases at J; junction bases unmatched: 3. This CDR3 is 14 amino acids long. Germline loops: CDR1 SGHRS, CDR2 YFSETQ.

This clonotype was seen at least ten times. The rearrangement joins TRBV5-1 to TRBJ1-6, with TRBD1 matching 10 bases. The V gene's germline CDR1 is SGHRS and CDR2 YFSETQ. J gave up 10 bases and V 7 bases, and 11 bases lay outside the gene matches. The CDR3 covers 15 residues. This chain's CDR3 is CASGLSTGGTSPLHF. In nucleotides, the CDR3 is TGCGCCAGCGGCCTCTCGACAGGGGGCACGTCACCCCTCCACTTT.

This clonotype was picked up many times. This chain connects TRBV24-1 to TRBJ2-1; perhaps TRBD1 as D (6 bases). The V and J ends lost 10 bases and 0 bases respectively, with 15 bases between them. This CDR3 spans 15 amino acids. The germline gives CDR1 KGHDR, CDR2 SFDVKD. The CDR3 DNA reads TGTGCCACAGAAGACAGGCGGAGCTCCTACAATGAGCAGTTCTTC. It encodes CATEDRRSSYNEQFF.

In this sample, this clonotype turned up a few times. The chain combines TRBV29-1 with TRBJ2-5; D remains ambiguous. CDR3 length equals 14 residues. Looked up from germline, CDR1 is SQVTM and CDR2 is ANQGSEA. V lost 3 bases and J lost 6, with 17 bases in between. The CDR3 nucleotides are TGCAGCGTTGAGACGGATCTCCAACGTAAGACCCAGTACTTC. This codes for CSVETDLQRKTQYF.

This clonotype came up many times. CDR3 loop: CASSQDRAAYGYTF. DNA for the CDR3: TGCGCCAGCAGCCAAGATCGGGCCGCCTATGGCTACACCTTC. The chain recombines TRBV4-3 with TRBJ1-2; no firm D call. Germline CDR1 is LGHNA and CDR2 is YSLEER. Between the trimmed V and J ends, which lost 0 bases and 4 bases, there was a span of 9 bases. This CDR3 has 14 residues.

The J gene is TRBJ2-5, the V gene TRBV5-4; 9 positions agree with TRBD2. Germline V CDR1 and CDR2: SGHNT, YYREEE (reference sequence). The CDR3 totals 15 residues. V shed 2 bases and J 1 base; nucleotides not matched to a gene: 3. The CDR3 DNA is TGTGCCAGCAGCTTAGCGGGGGGAACCCAAGAGACCCAGTACTTC. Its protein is CASSLAGGTQETQYF. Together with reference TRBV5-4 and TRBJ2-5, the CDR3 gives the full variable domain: ETGVTQSPTHLIKTRGQQVTLRCSSQSGHNTVSWYQQALGQGPQFIFQYYREEENGRGNFPPRFSGLQFPNYSSELNVNALELDDSALYLCASSLAGGTQETQYFGPGTRLLVL.

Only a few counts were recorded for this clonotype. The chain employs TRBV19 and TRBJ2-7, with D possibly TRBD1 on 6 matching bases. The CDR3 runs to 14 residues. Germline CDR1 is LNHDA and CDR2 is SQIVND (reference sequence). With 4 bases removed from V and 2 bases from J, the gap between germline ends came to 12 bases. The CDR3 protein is CASSTDSRTYEQYF. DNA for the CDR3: TGTGCCAGTAGTACGGACAGCAGAACCTACGAGCAGTACTTC.

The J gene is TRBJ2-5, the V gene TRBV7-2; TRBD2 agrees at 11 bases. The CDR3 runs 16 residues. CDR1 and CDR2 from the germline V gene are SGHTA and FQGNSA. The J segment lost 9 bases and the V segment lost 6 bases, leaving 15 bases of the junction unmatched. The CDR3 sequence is CASRSPGLAAVWPQYF. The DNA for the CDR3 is TGTGCCAGCAGGTCCCCGGGACTAGCGGCCGTGTGGCCCCAGTACTTC.

The CDR3 spells CSARGRGTQYF. For the CDR3, the DNA is TGCAGTGCTAGGGGCAGAGGAACGCAGTATTTT. This chain connects TRBV20-1 to TRBJ2-3, with no clear D. Germline CDR1 reads DFQATT; CDR2 reads SNEGSKA (reference sequence). This CDR3 spans 11 amino acids. V was trimmed by 3 bases and J by 9 bases, leaving 10 bases between them.

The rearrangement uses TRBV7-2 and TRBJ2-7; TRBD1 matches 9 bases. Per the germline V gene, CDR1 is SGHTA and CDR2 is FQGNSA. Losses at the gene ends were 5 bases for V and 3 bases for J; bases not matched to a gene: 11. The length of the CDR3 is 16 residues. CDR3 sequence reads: CASSPEQGAPFYEQYV. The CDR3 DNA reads TGTGCCAGCAGCCCGGAACAGGGGGCCCCTTTCTACGAGCAGTACGTC.

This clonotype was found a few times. CDR3 in amino acids: CAWRRKAGVDTEAFF. CDR3 in DNA: TGTGCCTGGAGGAGGAAGGCAGGGGTTGACACTGAAGCTTTCTTT. The chain recombines TRBV30 with TRBJ1-1; TRBD1 is a possible D gene (6 bases). The length of the CDR3 is 15 residues. Trimming stripped 3 bases from V and 3 bases from J, with 17 bases between. Germline CDR1 and CDR2: GTSNPN and SVGIG (reference sequence).